Ten or more counts support the clone carrying this TCR beta chain. Its antigen is not identified. The data originate from a study of T cells in Graves' hyperthyroidism and ophthalmopathy. Study overall: Any treatment followed the collection of peripheral blood at initial diagnosis. Findings and limits, study-wide: In the blood, most expanded thyroid clonotypes above 0.001 appeared as well.

Hyperthyroidism had been newly diagnosed in patients aged 18 to 65, and its duration was under 2 months. Clinical symptoms, serum thyroxine and TRAb, thyroid ultrasound and orbital computed tomography together formed the diagnostic basis. RNA transcripts served as the template for amplifying TCR beta CDR3 regions. First-round RT-PCR targeting the TCR CDR3 was performed with the HTBI primer set. TCRdb reprocessed the multiplex PCR reads with MiXCR, giving one entry per CDR3 protein. The sample yields more than 600,000 distinct CDR3 sequences, about 16% seen once. The sample comprised blood. This clonotype was obtained from a man aged 18 to 30 with Graves' hyperthyroidism.

CDR3 sequence: CASSLRIHTVNEQFF. The CDR3 DNA reads TGTGCCAGCAGCTTAAGAATCCACACCGTCAATGAGCAGTTCTTC. This rearrangement joins TRBV7-9 to TRBJ2-1; D is ambiguous. V was clipped by 2 bases and J by 6 bases, with 14 bases between them. Germline V gives CDR1 SEHNR, CDR2 FQNEAQ (reference sequence). The CDR3 has 15 amino acids.